The source of this T cell receptor beta chain is a study of T cells in Graves' hyperthyroidism and ophthalmopathy. Amplified TCR beta CDR3 regions came from RNA transcripts. HTBI primers were the set used in a first-round RT-PCR of the TCR CDR3. Using its own MiXCR run on the multiplex PCR reads, TCRdb lists one record per CDR3 protein. The data show approximately 400,000 distinct CDR3 sequences, around a sixth seen once. Notes on this clonotype: The antigen remains undetermined.

Unmatched junction bases numbered 5, after V lost 1 base and J lost 8 bases. Germline V gene lookup returns CDR1 SGHAT and CDR2 FQDESV (reference sequence). The CDR3 sequence is 14 residues long. General study results and limits: Ophthalmopathy cases were set apart from stable hyperthyroidism by a 13 V-J model.

The chain links TRBV11-1 to TRBJ2-1; 7 positions agree with TRBD1. The clonotype originates from a young woman with Graves' hyperthyroidism. The sequenced sample consisted of blood. CDR3 nucleotides: TGTGCCAGCAGCTTAGGACAGGGAGTGGATGAGCAGTTCTTC. This gives the protein CASSLGQGVDEQFF.